One and the same sample provided the 5 T cell receptor beta chains below, sequenced in a study of regulatory T cells in long-lasting Graves disease. Regarding time point: newly diagnosed GD, antithyroid drugs for less than 3 months. Researchers made the TCR library from RNA that was extracted from PBMCs. Investigators prepared the TCR beta libraries by applying iRepertoire HTBI primers and Arm-PCR of CDR3 regions. TCRdb re-called the multiplex PCR reads through MiXCR, storing one row per CDR3 protein. The sample contains hundreds of thousands of distinct CDR3 sequences, about a sixth of which appear only once. This specimen was peripheral blood mononuclear cells (PBMCs), taken at new diagnosis, from a patient treated with antithyroid drugs. Receptor source: a female donor with Graves disease.

The chain recombines TRBV9 with TRBJ2-1; 9 nucleotides line up with TRBD2. Germline trimming cut 0 bases from V and 5 bases from J; bases unmatched to any gene: 15. The CDR3 has 19 amino acids. Germline V gives CDR1 SGDLS, CDR2 YYNGEE. The CDR3 bases are TGTGCCAGCAGCGTAGCAGCTGCTTTTAGCGGGAGAAAGGACAATGAGCAGTTCTTC. Protein sequence: CASSVAAAFSGRKDNEQFF.

The V gene is TRBV12-3 or TRBV12-4, the J gene TRBJ2-2; no clear D gene. The germline V and J ends were trimmed by 2 bases and 3 bases, with 7 bases remaining between them. The CDR3 is made up of 14 amino acids. The CDR3: CASSLTQHTGELFF. The CDR3 nucleotides read TGTGCCAGCAGTTTAACCCAGCACACCGGGGAGCTGTTTTTT.

The table lists this clonotype with many counts. The chain couples TRBV7-2 to TRBJ2-3, with 7 positions matching TRBD1. The trim removed 3 bases at V and 3 bases at J, leaving 6 bases unmatched. The CDR3 extends over 15 amino acids. CDR1 is SGHTA and CDR2 is FQGNSA in the germline V gene. The CDR3 nucleotides are TGTGCCAGCAGCTTGCACAGGGGAAGGACAGATACGCAGTATTTT. It is translated as CASSLHRGRTDTQYF.

This clonotype was seen a handful of times. This CDR3 reads CASRRTNSDNEQFF. The DNA for the CDR3 is TGTGCCTCCCGGCGGACTAACTCAGACAATGAGCAGTTCTTC. The rearrangement uses TRBV10-3 and TRBJ2-1; D perhaps matches TRBD2 (6 bases). V shed 11 bases and J shed 5 bases, with 19 bases lying between them. The CDR3 totals 14 residues. Germline-derived CDR1 and CDR2 are ENHRY and SYGVKD.

This clonotype was detected ten times or more. This rearrangement joins TRBV5-4 to TRBJ2-5; 8 nucleotides align to TRBD2. J gave up 4 bases and V 4 bases, and 12 bases lay outside the gene matches. CDR1 and CDR2 from the germline V gene are SGHNT and YYREEE (reference sequence). The CDR3 runs 16 residues. The CDR3 reads CASSRNRLASPETQYF. CDR3 DNA sequence: TGTGCCAGCAGCCGTAACCGACTAGCGTCCCCAGAGACCCAGTACTTC.